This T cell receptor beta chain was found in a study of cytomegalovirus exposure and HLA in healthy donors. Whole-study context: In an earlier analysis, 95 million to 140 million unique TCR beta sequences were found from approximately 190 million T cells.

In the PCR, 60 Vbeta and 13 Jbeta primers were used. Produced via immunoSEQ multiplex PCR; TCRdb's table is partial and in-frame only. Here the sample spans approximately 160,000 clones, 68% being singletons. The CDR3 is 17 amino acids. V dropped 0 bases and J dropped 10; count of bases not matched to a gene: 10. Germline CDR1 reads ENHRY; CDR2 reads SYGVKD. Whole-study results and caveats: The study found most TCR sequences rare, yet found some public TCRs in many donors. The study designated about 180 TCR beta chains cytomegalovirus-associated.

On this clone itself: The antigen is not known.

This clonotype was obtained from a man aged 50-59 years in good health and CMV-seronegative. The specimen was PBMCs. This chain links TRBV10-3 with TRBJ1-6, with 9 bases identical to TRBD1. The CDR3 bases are TGTGCCATCAGTGAGTCCGACAGGGGGGGTGGTGAATCACCCCTCCACTTT. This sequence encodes CAISESDRGGGESPLHF.